The 27 T cell receptor beta chains reported below all come from one sample, sequenced in a study of blood T cell repertoires in COVID-19. Using immunoSEQ multiplex PCR, the repertoire was profiled, and TCRdb retains in-frame clones only, with some absent. The profile shows about 290,000 clones, approximately 88% of them singletons. The specimen was peripheral blood. Receptor source: a middle-aged woman who had recovered from COVID-19.

The J gene is TRBJ2-7, the V gene TRBV11-2; 8 nucleotides align to TRBD2. The germline V gene encodes CDR1 SGHAT and CDR2 FQNNGV. The J segment lost 5 bases and the V segment lost 8 bases, leaving 14 bases of the junction unmatched. The CDR3 is 15 residues long. The CDR3 coding sequence is TGTGCCAGCTCCCAGCGAAATAGCGGGAACGACGAGCAGTACTTC. Protein product: CASSQRNSGNDEQYF.

V and J are TRBV19 and TRBJ2-3; TRBD2 aligns across 7 bases. The J segment lost 2 bases and the V segment lost 6 bases, leaving 2 bases of the junction unmatched. The CDR3 totals 13 residues. The V gene's germline CDR1 is LNHDA and CDR2 SQIVND (reference sequence). CDR3 nucleotide sequence: TGTGCCAGTAGAAGGGACTACACAGATACGCAGTATTTT. It specifies CASRRDYTDTQYF.

The rearrangement uses TRBV6-5 and TRBJ2-5, with TRBD1 identical over 7 bases. Looked up from germline, CDR1 is MNHEY and CDR2 is SVGAGI. The V gene end was trimmed by 6 bases and the J gene end by 2 bases; junction bases not matched to a gene: 3. The CDR3 runs 13 residues. Here the CDR3 reads CASRGQTQETQYF. The CDR3 DNA reads as TGTGCCAGCAGGGGACAGACTCAAGAGACCCAGTACTTC.

The gene calls are TRBV30 and TRBJ2-3, with 7 bases that match TRBD2. The CDR3 length is 15 residues. V was clipped by 0 bases and J by 10 bases; unmatched bases: 13. Looked up from germline, CDR1 is GTSNPN and CDR2 is SVGIG (reference sequence). The CDR3 sequence: CAWSVPAGSPTAQYF. In DNA form, the CDR3 reads TGTGCCTGGAGTGTGCCAGCGGGGTCCCCCACAGCGCAGTATTTT.

The genes are TRBV11-2 and TRBJ2-3; 10 bases are a match to TRBD1. The germline gives CDR1 SGHAT, CDR2 FQNNGV. This CDR3 is built from 16 residues. Trimming removed 5 bases from V and 2 bases from J; junction bases left unmatched: 7. CDR3 residues: CASSKRDRGPTDTQYF. CDR3 DNA sequence: TGTGCCAGCAGCAAACGGGACAGGGGACCCACAGATACGCAGTATTTT.

The V gene is TRBV7-2, the J gene TRBJ2-7; 12 bases fit TRBD2. The length of the CDR3 is 15 residues. The germline V gene encodes CDR1 SGHTA and CDR2 FQGNSA. V was clipped by 5 bases and J by 7 bases; unmatched bases: 9. CDR3 loop: CASSPLAGGPREQYF. CDR3 coding DNA: TGTGCCAGCAGCCCCCTAGCGGGAGGGCCTCGTGAGCAGTACTTC.

This clone turned up a few times. V and J are TRBV27 and TRBJ1-1, with D hard to call. There are 14 residues in the CDR3. V was shortened by 3 bases and J by 0 bases, with 8 bases between the two germline ends. Germline CDR1 and CDR2: MNHEY and SMNVEV (reference sequence). CDR3 region: CASSFSTMNTEAFF. The CDR3 DNA is TGTGCCAGCAGTTTTAGCACGATGAACACTGAAGCTTTCTTT.

The V gene is TRBV21-1, the J gene TRBJ2-2; the table gives TRBD2 as D, unverified against the DNA. TRBV21-1 is labeled a pseudogene. The CDR3 is 16 amino acids. The chain's CDR3 is CASSKGPSGSTGELFF. CDR3 nucleotides: TGTGCCAGCAGCAAAGGGCCCAGCGGGAGCACCGGGGAGCTGTTTTTT.

This rearrangement joins TRBV7-8 to TRBJ1-1; D is uncertain. CDR3 length: 14 residues. Germline V gene lookup returns CDR1 SGHVS and CDR2 FQNEAQ. The ends were cut back, 0 bases at V and 1 base at J, with 6 bases in the middle. CDR3 residues: CASSLARQNTEAFF. CDR3 DNA sequence: TGTGCCAGCAGCTTAGCGAGGCAGAACACTGAAGCTTTCTTT.

The chain recombines TRBV7-9 with TRBJ1-1; 9 nucleotides match TRBD1. J lost 2 bases, V lost 5 bases, and 6 bases had no gene match. The germline CDR1 and CDR2 sequences are SEHNR and FQNEAQ (reference sequence). The CDR3 has 15 residues. In nucleotides, the CDR3 is TGTGCCAGCAGCCCCCGGGACAGGGTAAACACTGAAGCTTTCTTT. Translation: CASSPRDRVNTEAFF.

The genes are TRBV29-1 and TRBJ2-7; possible D gene TRBD1, 6 bases. The CDR3 is 13 residues long. CDR1 and CDR2 from the germline V gene are SQVTM and ANQGSEA. Trimming removed 4 bases at V and 3 bases at J, with 13 bases between. The CDR3 nucleotides read TGCAGCGTTGTTGGGCAGGGGCACTACGAGCAGTACTTC. Protein product: CSVVGQGHYEQYF.

This clone was observed a single time. The chain joins TRBV29-1 to TRBJ1-3; tentatively, D is TRBD1 (5 bases). Deletions cut 7 bases from V and 0 bases from J, with 22 bases between. Germline-derived CDR1 and CDR2 are SQVTM and ANQGSEA. The length of the CDR3 is 17 residues. CDR3 in DNA: TGCAGCGCCACCCCCCTCGACAGTCCTCTCTCTGGAAACACCATATATTTT. Translation: CSATPLDSPLSGNTIYF. The entire variable domain, with the rest obtained from reference TRBV29-1 and TRBJ1-3, is as follows: SAVISQKPSRDICQRGTSLTIQCQVDSQVTMMFWYRQQPGQSLTLIATANQGSEATYESGFVIDKFPISRPNLTFSTLTVSNMSPEDSSIYLCSATPLDSPLSGNTIYFGEGSWLTVV.

The rearrangement uses TRBV30 and TRBJ1-5; 7 nucleotides line up with TRBD1. The ends lost 2 bases at V and 0 bases at J; junction bases unmatched: 10. Germline loops: CDR1 GTSNPN, CDR2 SVGIG (reference sequence). The CDR3 sequence is 17 residues long. CDR3 coding DNA: TGTGCCTGGAGTCAAGACAGGGTAGATCGTAGCAATCAGCCCCAGCATTTT. It translates to CAWSQDRVDRSNQPQHF.

This clone was detected only once. V usage is TRBV30 and J usage is TRBJ2-3; 8 nucleotides match TRBD2. Germline CDR1 reads GTSNPN; CDR2 reads SVGIG (reference sequence). V shed 2 bases and J 0 bases; nucleotides not matched to a gene: 10. This CDR3 has 17 amino acids. The CDR3: CAWSSAGGFSSTDTQYF. The CDR3 bases are TGTGCCTGGAGTTCTGCGGGAGGATTCTCTAGCACAGATACGCAGTATTTT.

This clone was recorded a few times. The genes are TRBV2 and TRBJ2-7; 15 positions match TRBD2. The CDR3 runs 17 residues. In germline, CDR1 is SNHLY, CDR2 FYNNEI. With V trimmed by 3 bases and J by 1 base, 4 bases remained unmatched. In nucleotides, the CDR3 is TGTGCCAGCAGTGACTCGGGACTAGCGGGAGGATCCTACGAGCAGTACTTC. Protein product: CASSDSGLAGGSYEQYF.

The sample holds a few counts of this clone. V gene TRBV6-1 combines with J gene TRBJ2-3; 7 bases are a match to TRBD2. With V trimmed by 0 bases and J by 0 bases, 0 bases remained unmatched. This CDR3 is built from 15 residues. CDR1 and CDR2 from the germline V gene are MNHNS and SASEGT. For the CDR3, the DNA is TGTGCCAGCAGTGAAGCGCGGGGGAGCACAGATACGCAGTATTTT. It codes for CASSEARGSTDTQYF.

V usage is TRBV19 and J usage is TRBJ2-2, with 8 bases lining up with TRBD1. The CDR3 length is 16 residues. CDR1 and CDR2 from the germline V gene are LNHDA and SQIVND (reference sequence). Trimming took 8 bases from V and 1 from J; bases not matched to a gene: 9. CDR3 nucleotides: TGTGCCAGTTCCCCCTGGGGGACAGGGAACACCGGGGAGCTGTTTTTT. Its protein product is CASSPWGTGNTGELFF.

The V gene is TRBV24-1, the J gene TRBJ2-1, with a weak D call TRBD2 (8 bases). The CDR3 totals 18 residues. Germline V gives CDR1 KGHDR, CDR2 SFDVKD. V shed 2 bases and J shed 9 bases, with 25 bases lying between them. CDR3: CATSDSPGSGRGLGEQFF. The DNA for the CDR3 is TGTGCCACCAGTGATTCCCCGGGGTCCGGGAGGGGGCTAGGTGAGCAGTTCTTC.

The chain carries TRBV25-1 and TRBJ2-5; TRBD1 aligns across 8 bases. After removal of 5 bases from V and 5 bases from J, the junction contained 10 bases not matched to a gene. CDR3 size: 15 residues. In germline, CDR1 is MGHDK, CDR2 SYGVNS. CDR3 loop: CASSPDRAGSETQYF. The CDR3 DNA is TGTGCCAGCAGTCCGGACAGGGCCGGTTCTGAGACCCAGTACTTC.

The rearrangement links TRBV27 to TRBJ2-1; 15 bases match TRBD2. The J segment lost 5 bases and the V segment lost 4 bases, leaving 9 bases of the junction unmatched. From germline, CDR1 is MNHEY and CDR2 SMNVEV (reference sequence). The CDR3 consists of 18 residues. The CDR3: CASSSGLAGGPVHNEQFF. CDR3 DNA sequence: TGTGCCAGCAGTTCCGGACTAGCGGGAGGGCCAGTCCACAATGAGCAGTTCTTC.

This clone was seen a single time. CDR3 bases: TGTGCCAGCAGTTACGCTCTAGCGGGAGGGTACCACGAGCAGTACTTC. Translated, it gives CASSYALAGGYHEQYF. V is TRBV6-5 and J is TRBJ2-7; the match to TRBD2 covers 12 bases. J was trimmed by 5 bases and V by 2 bases; bases with no gene match: 7. CDR1 MNHEY and CDR2 SVGAGI come from the germline V gene. This CDR3 spans 16 amino acids.

The chain joins TRBV3-1 (or the pseudogene TRBV3-2) to TRBJ2-3, with a tentative D call TRBD2 (9 bases). Trimming pared 4 bases from V and 0 bases from J, leaving 35 bases between. CDR3 length: 23 residues. Germline CDR1 reads LGHDT; CDR2 reads YNNKEL (reference sequence). CDR3 bases: TGTGCCAGCAGCCTAGGACAGGGTATTAGCGGGAGCTCGATTGAACCTAGCACAGATACGCAGTATTTT. Its translation is CASSLGQGISGSSIEPSTDTQYF.

The V call is TRBV27, the J call TRBJ2-7; the D gene is possibly TRBD1 (5 bases). The CDR3 consists of 13 residues. Germline CDR1 reads MNHEY; CDR2 reads SMNVEV (reference sequence). Trimming shortened V by 7 bases and J by 6 bases, and 16 bases separated the two germline ends. CDR3 sequence (DNA): TGTGCCAGCACCCATCTGGACACCCTCGAGCAGTACTTC. It yields the protein CASTHLDTLEQYF.

J is TRBJ1-5 and V is TRBV4-1; TRBD1 matches 7 bases. The CDR3 covers 15 residues. V lost 0 bases to trimming and J lost 7 bases; unmatched junction nucleotides: 6. Germline loops: CDR1 MGHRA, CDR2 YSYEKL. CDR3 DNA sequence: TGCGCCAGCAGCCAAGAGGACAGGCTCGGACAGCCCCAGCATTTT. Translated, it gives CASSQEDRLGQPQHF.

The chain's CDR3 is CASSGTSGNTGELFF. The CDR3 nucleotides read TGTGCCAGCAGTGGGACTAGCGGAAACACCGGGGAGCTGTTTTTT. V is TRBV6-6 and J is TRBJ2-2, with TRBD2 identical over 11 bases. CDR1 MNHNY and CDR2 SVGAGI come from the germline V gene (reference sequence). V dropped 5 bases and J dropped 2; count of bases not matched to a gene: 1. The CDR3 totals 15 residues.

V and J are TRBV18 and TRBJ1-4; 7 bases match TRBD1. Losses at the gene ends were 3 bases for V and 2 bases for J; bases not matched to a gene: 3. Germline CDR1 is KGHSH and CDR2 is LQKENI. The CDR3 consists of 15 residues. As DNA, the CDR3 is TGTGCCAGCTCACCCCCCAGGGGGACTAATGAAAAACTGTTTTTT. Translated, it gives CASSPPRGTNEKLFF.

J is TRBJ2-7 and V is TRBV6-1; possibly TRBD1 for D (5 bases). The ends were cut back, 2 bases at V and 0 bases at J, with 20 bases in the middle. The CDR3 contains 18 residues. Germline-derived CDR1 and CDR2 are MNHNS and SASEGT. CDR3 amino acids: CASSEQLNSQDRSYEQYF. CDR3 coding DNA: TGTGCCAGCAGTGAACAACTAAACTCACAGGACCGCTCCTACGAGCAGTACTTC.